The next 19 T cell receptor beta chains were all read from a single sample in a study of blood T cell repertoires in COVID-19. Measured with immunoSEQ multiplex PCR; TCRdb has only the in-frame clones, and not every one. In the table there are about 190,000 clones, roughly 88% of which are singletons. Sample: peripheral blood. Source of these receptors: a man aged 80 or over with COVID-19, enrolled during active disease.

Details on this clone: Other DNA sequences in this sample translate to the same CDR3. This chain links TRBV5-1 with TRBJ2-1; perhaps TRBD2 as D (6 bases). Germline V gene data show CDR1 as SGHRS and CDR2 as YFSETQ. The CDR3 is 14 residues long. The V end lost 4 bases, the J end lost 3 bases, and 11 bases lay between the germline ends. CDR3 region: CASSPTGDYNEQFF. CDR3 in DNA: TGCGCCAGCAGCCCAACGGGGGACTACAATGAGCAGTTCTTC.

The chain is built from TRBV6-1 and TRBJ1-2, with D maybe TRBD1 (5 bases). Germline CDR1 is MNHNS and CDR2 is SASEGT. This CDR3 region has 13 residues. Trimming left V 1 base short and J 7 bases short, with 10 bases between. Written as DNA, the CDR3 is TGTGCCAGCAGTGAAGGGACAATTAGTGGCTACACCTTC. The encoded protein is CASSEGTISGYTF.

The chain couples TRBV5-1 to TRBJ2-3; 9 nucleotides align to TRBD1. The junction had 3 bases not matched to a gene; V was cut back by 2 bases and J by 2 bases. Germline V gene lookup returns CDR1 SGHRS and CDR2 YFSETQ. The CDR3 length is 15 residues. Here the CDR3 reads CASSFRDRDTDTQYF. In nucleotides, the CDR3 is TGCGCCAGCAGCTTCCGGGACAGGGACACAGATACGCAGTATTTT.

The chain joins TRBV21-1 to TRBJ2-7; the table assigns TRBD1, which was not confirmed against the DNA. TRBV21-1 is annotated as a pseudogene. This CDR3 is built from 16 residues. In DNA, the CDR3 is TGTGCCAGCAGCAAAGGTGGTGGGACAGTAATCTACGAGCAGTACTTC. This sequence encodes CASSKGGGTVIYEQYF.

The chain couples TRBV5-6 to TRBJ2-1; 10 bases are shared with TRBD1. Germline CDR1 is SGHDT and CDR2 is YYEEEE. Germline trimming cut 1 base from V and 8 bases from J; bases unmatched to any gene: 3. The CDR3 contains 14 residues. CDR3 DNA: TGTGCCAGCAGCTTGTGGACAGGGGGATATGAGCAGTTCTTC. This translates into CASSLWTGGYEQFF.

The chain recombines TRBV7-8 with TRBJ1-1; 8 nucleotides align to TRBD1. With V trimmed by 5 bases and J by 2 bases, 7 bases remained unmatched. The CDR3 loop spans 15 amino acids. Per germline, CDR1 SGHVS and CDR2 FQNEAQ. Here the CDR3 DNA reads TGTGCCAGCAGCCGAGGGGACAGGACAAACACTGAAGCTTTCTTT. Translation: CASSRGDRTNTEAFF.

The genes are TRBV6-5 and TRBJ1-1; the D is unclear. Trimming removed 0 bases from V and 6 bases from J, with 11 bases in between. From germline, CDR1 is MNHEY and CDR2 SVGAGI. The CDR3 runs 14 residues. This CDR3 reads CASSYSTDYAEAFF. CDR3 DNA sequence: TGTGCCAGCAGTTACTCAACCGACTACGCTGAAGCTTTCTTT.

V is TRBV5-1 and J is TRBJ1-2; 7 nucleotides agree with TRBD1. Germline V CDR1 and CDR2: SGHRS, YFSETQ. The CDR3 spans 15 residues. Trimming took 7 bases from V and 3 from J; bases not matched to a gene: 12. As DNA, the CDR3 is TGCGCCAGCTCAAACGGAGGGGGCAGGGACTATGGCTACACCTTC. This sequence encodes CASSNGGGRDYGYTF.

This clone was observed once. V gene TRBV12-3 or TRBV12-4 combines with J gene TRBJ1-2; 7 nucleotides match TRBD1. V lost 5 bases, J lost 7 bases, and 7 bases stayed unmatched. The CDR3 spans 13 residues. The CDR3 nucleotides read TGTGCCAGCAGTCCGGACAGGCTTGGTGGCTACACCTTC. Translating gives CASSPDRLGGYTF.

The chain couples TRBV6-1 to TRBJ1-6, with 8 bases lining up with TRBD1. Trimming removed 2 bases from V and 10 bases from J; junction bases left unmatched: 4. The CDR3 totals 14 residues. Germline-derived CDR1 and CDR2 are MNHNS and SASEGT. The CDR3 spells CASSESGGRSPLHF. The CDR3 coding sequence is TGTGCCAGCAGTGAATCAGGGGGCCGATCACCCCTCCACTTT.

This rearrangement joins TRBV7-3 to TRBJ2-5; possibly TRBD2 for D (5 bases). CDR1 and CDR2 (germline): SGHTA, FQGTGA. V gave up 2 bases and J gave up 1 base, with 5 bases separating them. The CDR3 consists of 13 residues. The CDR3 coding sequence is TGTGCCAGCAGCTTACGGGGCCAAGAGACCCAGTACTTC. The encoded protein is CASSLRGQETQYF.

The chain combines TRBV11-3 with TRBJ1-1; 11 nucleotides line up with TRBD1. With 4 bases clipped from V and 6 bases from J, the junction kept 7 bases outside the gene matches. The CDR3 has 15 amino acids. Germline values: CDR1 SGHNT, CDR2 YENEEA. CDR3 sequence (DNA): TGTGCCAGCAGCTCCAAGGACAGGGGGCGATCTGAAGCTTTCTTT. Amino acid sequence: CASSSKDRGRSEAFF.

The chain joins TRBV7-8 to TRBJ1-4, with 9 bases aligning to TRBD1. The CDR3 runs 16 residues. CDR1 is SGHVS, CDR2 FQNEAQ, per germline. The trim removed 5 bases at V and 8 bases at J, leaving 12 bases unmatched. The CDR3 spells CASSPKTGGAREKLFF. CDR3 sequence (DNA): TGTGCCAGCAGCCCAAAAACAGGGGGCGCACGGGAAAAACTGTTTTTT.

This chain connects TRBV5-1 to TRBJ1-1; the D is unclear. Germline V gene sequence: CDR1 SGHRS, CDR2 YFSETQ. The V and J ends lost 0 bases and 1 base respectively, with 7 bases between them. CDR3 length: 14 amino acids. The CDR3 coding sequence is TGCGCCAGCAGCTTGGACAGTCCGAACACTGAAGCTTTCTTT. Translating it yields CASSLDSPNTEAFF. Full variable domain (rest looked up from reference TRBV5-1 and TRBJ1-1): KAGVTQTPRYLIKTRGQQVTLSCSPISGHRSVSWYQQTPGQGLQFLFEYFSETQRNKGNFPGRFSGRQFSNSRSEMNVSTLELGDSALYLCASSLDSPNTEAFFGQGTRLTVV.

The chain couples TRBV3-1 (or the pseudogene TRBV3-2) to TRBJ2-7; TRBD1 is a possible D gene (5 bases). V was shortened by 3 bases and J by 0 bases, with 12 bases between the two germline ends. Germline CDR1 LGHDT, CDR2 YNNKEL (reference sequence). The CDR3 spans 15 residues. CDR3 residues: CASSQQGTSSYEQYF. CDR3 in DNA: TGTGCCAGCAGCCAGCAGGGTACGAGCTCCTACGAGCAGTACTTC.

The chain joins TRBV10-3 to TRBJ1-2; the D gene is possibly TRBD1 (5 bases). The germline gives CDR1 ENHRY, CDR2 SYGVKD. The CDR3 is 16 amino acids. Trimming left V 2 bases short and J 4 bases short, with 17 bases between. The CDR3 sequence: CAISEGTGFPIYGYTF. CDR3 coding DNA: TGTGCCATCAGTGAGGGTACAGGCTTTCCAATCTATGGCTACACCTTC.

V gene TRBV7-6 combines with J gene TRBJ1-4, with a tentative D call TRBD1 (6 bases). Germline CDR1 reads SGHVS; CDR2 reads FNYEAQ. Between the trimmed V and J ends, which lost 1 base and 0 bases, there was a span of 21 bases. The CDR3 totals 20 residues. The chain's CDR3 is CASSLEGRGFLNATNEKLFF. CDR3 coding DNA: TGTGCCAGCAGCTTAGAGGGCAGGGGATTTTTAAATGCAACTAATGAAAAACTGTTTTTT.

The gene calls are TRBV6-2 or TRBV6-3 and TRBJ2-1; 8 positions match TRBD1. CDR1 is MNHEY and CDR2 is SVGEGT in the germline V gene. The V and J ends lost 6 bases and 0 bases, in that order; junction bases with no gene match: 7. The CDR3 has 16 amino acids. Here the CDR3 reads CASSRWTGNSYNEQFF. Here the CDR3 DNA reads TGTGCCAGCAGCCGATGGACAGGGAACTCCTACAATGAGCAGTTCTTC.

This clone was seen ten or more times. The chain uses TRBV5-4 and TRBJ2-7, with unresolved D. Between the trimmed V and J ends, which lost 4 bases and 3 bases, there was a span of 11 bases. This CDR3 comprises 13 residues. From germline, CDR1 is SGHNT and CDR2 YYREEE (reference sequence). This CDR3 is CASSPPGDYEQYF. In DNA, the CDR3 is TGTGCCAGCAGCCCCCCAGGCGACTACGAGCAGTACTTC.